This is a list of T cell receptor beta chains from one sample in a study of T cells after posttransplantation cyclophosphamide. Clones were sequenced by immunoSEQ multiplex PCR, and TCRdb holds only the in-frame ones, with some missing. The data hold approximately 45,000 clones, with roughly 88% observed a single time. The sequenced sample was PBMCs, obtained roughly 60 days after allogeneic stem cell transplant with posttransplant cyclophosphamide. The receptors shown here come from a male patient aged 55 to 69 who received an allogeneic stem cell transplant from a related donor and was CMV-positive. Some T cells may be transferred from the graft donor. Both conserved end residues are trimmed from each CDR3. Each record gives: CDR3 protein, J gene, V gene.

ASSPNMLDTQY | TRBJ2-3 | TRBV4-1
ASSERDQPQH | TRBJ1-5 | TRBV6-5
ASRLGGDNSPLH | TRBJ1-6 | TRBV25-1
ASSRSENTEAF | TRBJ1-1 | TRBV5-4
ASSAYREGDTEAF | TRBJ1-1 | TRBV6-1
ASSEWTGGGYT | TRBJ1-2 | TRBV25-1
ASSSGTVWNEAF | TRBJ1-1 | TRBV7-9
ASSLTGGGYT | TRBJ1-2 | TRBV7-9
ASSLAGAQGAF | TRBJ1-1 | TRBV5-6
ASSEVMGREETQY | TRBJ2-5 | TRBV6-1
SVEAAGEQETQY | TRBJ2-5 | TRBV29-1
ASSSGHRSSYEQY | TRBJ2-7 | TRBV6-6
ASSFSGGGSTDTQY | TRBJ2-3 | TRBV7-9
ASSPRRGGHTEAF | TRBJ1-1 | TRBV7-6
ASSFRTGENEKLF | TRBJ1-4 | TRBV7-9
ASSRSRVPGRHPIQHQH | TRBJ1-5 | TRBV2
ASSQSGGSGNTIY | TRBJ1-3 | TRBV23-1
ASSTGTGRREAF | TRBJ1-1 | TRBV11-2
ASSLFTRNTEAF | TRBJ1-1 | TRBV27
ASLEVASGYGYT | TRBJ1-2 | TRBV19
ASTKGMSADTQY | TRBJ2-3 | TRBV5-1
ASSGTTGGTNEKLF | TRBJ1-4 | TRBV5-1
ATSREVGRGGPEDTQY | TRBJ2-3 | TRBV15
ASSDARETQY | TRBJ2-5 | TRBV6-1
ASSFEGANGYT | TRBJ1-2 | TRBV19
ASSLPGGGELF | TRBJ2-2 | TRBV11-2
ASSLPRLAGGPDASDTQY | TRBJ2-3 | TRBV7-8
ASSQGSKGVHQPQH | TRBJ1-5 | TRBV7-9
ASSLVTDLGEAF | TRBJ1-1 | TRBV5-1
SVAWPGPNTEAF | TRBJ1-1 | TRBV29-1
ASSRDSNPLGNGYT | TRBJ1-2 | TRBV2
ASQRDRQETQY | TRBJ2-5 | TRBV30
ASTRMRNIEAF | TRBJ1-1 | TRBV6-5
ASQRGLDFSEQY | TRBJ2-7 | TRBV6-5
ASSVGNLNTEAF | TRBJ1-1 | TRBV9
ASSHPGQGSEKLF | TRBJ1-4 | TRBV6-6